This T cell receptor (beta chain) originates from a study of OX40 agonist ivuxolimab in advanced cancers. Looking at the study overall: Ivuxolimab was a fully human IgG2 agonistic monoclonal antibody targeting the costimulatory receptor OX40 (CD134). Partial responses were achieved by three dose-escalation patients, of whom one had hepatocellular carcinoma and two had cutaneous melanoma. Intravenous ivuxolimab was administered to patients every 2 weeks at six dose levels: 0.01, 0.1, 0.3, 1.5, 3 and 10 mg/kg. Of the roughly 51 patients in dose escalation, about 20 had hepatocellular carcinoma, some 15 had melanoma, 9 had renal cell carcinoma and 9 had head and neck cancer. The dose-escalation cohort was about 86% male with a mean age of about 54 years, ranging from roughly 23 to 90. Peripheral TCRbeta sequencing aimed to test whether ivuxolimab altered TCR sequence diversity and caused clonal T-cell expansion. The paper describes the monotherapy dose-escalation part (N ≈ 52 patients) of the phase I trial of ivuxolimab. Patients were allowed to have had prior anti-PD-1, anti-PD-L1 or anti-CTLA-4 therapy, and 30% to 40% of the dose-escalation patients had been treated with checkpoint inhibitors. What the authors observed across the whole study: After ivuxolimab, expanded clones were on average more numerous among CD8+ T cells than among CD4+ T cells. Partial responders in the 0.1-3.0 mg/kg groups had among the lowest normalized peripheral clonal expansion, especially among CD8+ T cells. At doses of 0.1 to 3.0 mg/kg, clonal expansion of both CD4+ and CD8+ T cells in blood was seen between baseline and week 6. Which antigens the clonally expanded peripheral T cells were specific for was not determined. Low levels of normalized T-cell clonal expansion were also seen in some patients who did not respond.

Patients with autoimmune disease history or receiving systemic immunosuppression were excluded from the trial. Peripheral blood for TCR sequencing was collected from all dose cohorts at baseline, on cycle 4 day 1, and on cycle 7 day 1. Samples came from an open-label, multicenter, first-in-human phase I dose-escalation trial of ivuxolimab. Adults with locally advanced or metastatic head and neck squamous cell, hepatocellular, melanoma or renal cell carcinoma were enrolled in the trial. Before TCR sequencing, CD4+ T cells and CD8+ T cells were sorted from peripheral blood as separate populations. V and J lose 0 bases and 2 bases, and a span of 16 bases separates them. The CDR3 goes from the cysteine to the phenylalanine over 17 residues. Of the read, only the CDR3 DNA is kept; its 51 bases are in frame from base 1. CDR1 and CDR2, per the germline V gene, are SNHLY and FYNNEI. Points on this clone: Its antigen target is currently unknown. Per-base quality was not reported, and no clone a single base away is much larger than it.

Genomic DNA was isolated from the sorted cells so that the TCRbeta CDR3 region could be sequenced. TCRbeta CDR3 regions were sequenced using the immunoSEQ Assay. Entries here come from immuneACCESS through TCRdb and include only in-frame sequences with V and J called. Some clones fail to appear in such tables; in the studies checked, an unresolved V gene covers under half of the shortfall, and the cause of the remainder is unknown. Counted in this sample were about 32,000 clones; nearly 90% of them appeared once. The top ten constitute around three fifths of the sample. The sequencing here drew on CD4+ or CD8+ T cells sorted from blood, taken in a trial of the OX40 agonist ivuxolimab. The sequence derives from an adult with an advanced solid tumor such as melanoma, head and neck, liver or kidney cancer. The chain joins TRBV2 to TRBJ2-5, with the D call tentatively TRBD1 or TRBD2, each fitting 5 bases. The CDR3 is CASSEASRDPIQETQYF. The DNA reads as follows: TGTGCCAGCAGTGAAGCTAGCAGGGACCCGATTCAAGAGACCCAGTACTTC.